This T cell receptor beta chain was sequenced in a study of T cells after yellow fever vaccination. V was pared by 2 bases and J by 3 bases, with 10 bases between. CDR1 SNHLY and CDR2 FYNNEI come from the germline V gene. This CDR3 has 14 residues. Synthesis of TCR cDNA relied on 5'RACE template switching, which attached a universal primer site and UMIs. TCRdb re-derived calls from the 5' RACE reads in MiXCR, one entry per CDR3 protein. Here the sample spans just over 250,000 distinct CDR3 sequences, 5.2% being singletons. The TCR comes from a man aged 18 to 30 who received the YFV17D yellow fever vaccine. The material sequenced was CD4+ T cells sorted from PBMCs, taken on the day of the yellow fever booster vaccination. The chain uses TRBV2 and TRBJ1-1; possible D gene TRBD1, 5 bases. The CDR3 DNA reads TGTGCCAGCAGTGAACAGGGAGTACACACTGAAGCTTTCTTT. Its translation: CASSEQGVHTEAFF.